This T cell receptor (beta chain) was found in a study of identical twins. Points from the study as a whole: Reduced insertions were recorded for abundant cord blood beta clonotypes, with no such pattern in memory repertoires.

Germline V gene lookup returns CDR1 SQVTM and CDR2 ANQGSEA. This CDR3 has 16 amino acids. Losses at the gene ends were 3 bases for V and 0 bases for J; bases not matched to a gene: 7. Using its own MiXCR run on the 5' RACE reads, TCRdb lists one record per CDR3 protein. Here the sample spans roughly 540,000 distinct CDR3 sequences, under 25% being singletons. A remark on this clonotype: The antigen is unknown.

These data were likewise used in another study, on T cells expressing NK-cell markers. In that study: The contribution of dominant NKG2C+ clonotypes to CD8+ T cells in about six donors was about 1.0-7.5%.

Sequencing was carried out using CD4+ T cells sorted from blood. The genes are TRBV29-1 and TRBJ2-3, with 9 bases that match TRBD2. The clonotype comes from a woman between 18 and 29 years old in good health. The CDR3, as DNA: TGCAGCGTTGAGGGGATAGCGGGAGAGAGCACAGATACGCAGTATTTT. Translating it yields CSVEGIAGESTDTQYF.